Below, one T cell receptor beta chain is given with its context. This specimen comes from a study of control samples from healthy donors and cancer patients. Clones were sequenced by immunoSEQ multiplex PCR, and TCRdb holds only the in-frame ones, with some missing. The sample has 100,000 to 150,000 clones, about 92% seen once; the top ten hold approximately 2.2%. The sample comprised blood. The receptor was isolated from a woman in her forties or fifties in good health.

The CDR3: CASSFSPTGGYNEQFF. The CDR3 coding sequence is TGTGCCAGCAGCTTTTCCCCAACAGGGGGGTACAATGAGCAGTTCTTC. J is TRBJ2-1 and V is TRBV5-6; 8 bases are shared with TRBD1. The CDR3 has 16 residues. V dropped 2 bases and J dropped 4; count of bases not matched to a gene: 8. Germline V CDR1 and CDR2: SGHDT, YYEEEE.